A selection of T cell receptor beta chains follows, all from one sample in a study of beta chain features in type 1 diabetes. Profiling relied on immunoSEQ multiplex PCR, and the TCRdb table lists in-frame clones only, not all of them. The table records approximately 330,000 clones, roughly 9.6% of them present only once. Sequences were obtained from naive CD4+ T cells from blood. The receptors shown here come from a woman in her 30s in good health. The CDR3 runs from the conserved cysteine through the conserved F or W. Fields, in order: clone size, J gene, D gene, V gene, CDR3 DNA, CDR3 protein. A D gene is named only where the DNA matches it firmly. Size is stated for part of the rows, as once, few or many counts, or as a class when the clone is expanded.

few TRBJ2-1 TRBD1 TRBV19 TGTGCCAGTAGCGACCGACAGGGGTTGTGGAATGAGCAGTTCTTC CASSDRQGLWNEQFF
- TRBJ2-1 TRBD2 TRBV9 TGTGCCAGCAGCGAGCGGACTAGCGCGACCAATGAGCAGTTCTTC CASSERTSATNEQFF
- TRBJ1-2 TRBD1 TRBV2 TGTGCCAGCAGACCGGGACAGGGCTATGGCTACACCTTC CASRPGQGYGYTF
few TRBJ1-5 - TRBV2 TGTGCCAGCCAGCGGACAGCGAATCAGCCCCAGCATTTT CASQRTANQPQHF
- TRBJ2-3 TRBD1 TRBV7-3 TGTGCCAGCAGCTTCACAGGGGGTACAGATACGCAGTATTTT CASSFTGGTDTQYF
- TRBJ2-3 TRBD2 TRBV6-5 TGTGCCAGCAGAGTTAGCGGGAGCGCAGATACGCAGTATTTT CASRVSGSADTQYF
few TRBJ2-7 TRBD1 TRBV18 TGTGCCAGCTCACCACCCCGGACAGGGCCCTACGAGCAGTACTTC CASSPPRTGPYEQYF
few TRBJ2-5 - TRBV9 TGTGCCAGCAGCGTCTCGAGCAAGGGACTTCAAGAGACCCAGTACTTC CASSVSSKGLQETQYF
few TRBJ2-7 TRBD2 TRBV27 TGTGCCACCAGATACGGGAGGGCCGGGTACGAGCAGTACTTC CATRYGRAGYEQYF
few TRBJ2-3 TRBD2 TRBV6-6 TGTGCCAGCAGTTATGTAACTAGCGGGAAGGATACGCAGTATTTT CASSYVTSGKDTQYF
- TRBJ2-1 TRBD2 TRBV7-3 TGTGCCAGCAGCAGAACCGGGACTAGCGGGCATGAGCAGTTCTTC CASSRTGTSGHEQFF
- TRBJ2-6 TRBD1 TRBV4-3 TGCGCCAGCAGCCTCGGGACAGGGGGAACTGGGGCCAACGTCCTGACTTTC CASSLGTGGTGANVLTF
few TRBJ1-1 - TRBV2 TGTGCCAGCAGTGAAGAGTCAGGATTCACTGAAGCTTTCTTT CASSEESGFTEAFF
- TRBJ2-1 TRBD2 TRBV29-1 TGCAGCGTGGGGCTAGCGGGAAGGAATGAGCAGTTCTTC CSVGLAGRNEQFF
- TRBJ2-6 - TRBV27 TGTGCCAGCAGTACCAACACCAGGATCTCTGGGGCCAACGTCCTGACTTTC CASSTNTRISGANVLTF
few TRBJ2-3 TRBD2 TRBV7-9 TGTGCCAGCAGCTTGGGACTAGTGGTCCCAGATACGCAGTATTTT CASSLGLVVPDTQYF
- TRBJ1-1 TRBD1 TRBV5-6 TGTGCCAGCAGCTTGGTTGGACAGGAGGTTCTTGAAGCTTTCTTT CASSLVGQEVLEAFF
few TRBJ1-1 - TRBV7-2 TGTGCCAGCAGCTCAGCGACAGGCGTAACTGAAGCTTTCTTT CASSSATGVTEAFF
few TRBJ2-5 TRBD2 TRBV4-2 TGTGCCAGCAGCCAAGCGCTAGCGGCGCCCCAAGAGACCCAGTACTTC CASSQALAAPQETQYF
few TRBJ2-7 TRBD2 TRBV5-6 TGTGCCAGCAGCTTAACTAGCGGGAGCTACGAGCAGTACTTC CASSLTSGSYEQYF
few TRBJ2-1 TRBD2 TRBV7-8 TGTGCCAGCAGCTCCAGCGGGAGGGTCAACAATGAGCAGTTCTTC CASSSSGRVNNEQFF
- TRBJ2-1 - TRBV28 TGTGCCAGCGGTGCGCCCTACAATGAGCAGTTCTTC CASGAPYNEQFF
few TRBJ2-1 - TRBV10-3 TGTGCCATCAGTGACGCCCGGGACTCCCCCTATGAGCAGTTCTTC CAISDARDSPYEQFF
- TRBJ2-6 - TRBV25-1 TGTGCCAGCACCCCCCAGGGCTGGGCCAACGTCCTGACTTTC CASTPQGWANVLTF
- TRBJ2-1 - TRBV18 TGTGCCAGCTCACCACTCAGGTCAGGGACTTACAATGAGCAGTTCTTC CASSPLRSGTYNEQFF
few TRBJ2-3 - TRBV10-3 TGTGCCGCTGGCGGCCCAGGGGATACGCAGTATTTT CAAGGPGDTQYF
few TRBJ1-3 TRBD1 TRBV4-2 TGTGCCAGCAGCCACCCCCCCCGGGGCAACAGGGGAGAATTCGGAAACACCATATATTTT CASSHPPRGNRGEFGNTIYF
- TRBJ2-1 - TRBV30 TGTGCCTGGAGTTTGGAAGGGGCCTACAATGAGCAGTTCTTC CAWSLEGAYNEQFF
few TRBJ2-1 - TRBV7-2 TGTGCCAGCAGCCGGGATCGGGAACTCAGGAATGAGCAGTTCTTC CASSRDRELRNEQFF
once TRBJ1-2 - TRBV18 TGTGCCAGCTCACCACCGATAGTCGGCTATGGCTACACCTTC CASSPPIVGYGYTF
- TRBJ2-1 - TRBV6-1 TGTGCCAGCAGTGACCCCCTTGGGGCGGGATTACACAATGAGCAGTTCTTC CASSDPLGAGLHNEQFF
few TRBJ2-5 - TRBV11-1 TGTGCCAGCAGCCTAATTGGAGAGACCCAGTACTTC CASSLIGETQYF
- TRBJ2-1 TRBD2 TRBV11-2 TGTGCCAGCAGCTTCCCGGGGCGTGGGAGGGCAAGTGAGCAGTTCTTC CASSFPGRGRASEQFF
- TRBJ2-1 - TRBV7-9 TGTGCCAGCAGCCTTCTAGCGTTAGGCCCCTACAATGAGCAGTTCTTC CASSLLALGPYNEQFF
- TRBJ2-1 - TRBV18 TGTGCCAGCTCACCAGGGTTAGCGGACACAAATGAGCAGTTCTTC CASSPGLADTNEQFF
- TRBJ2-7 TRBD2 TRBV30 TGTGCCTGGAGTCACCGGACTAGCGGGAGTAGGTACGAGCAGTACTTC CAWSHRTSGSRYEQYF
few TRBJ2-5 - TRBV18 TGTGCCAGCTCACCACATGACAGACCCCAAGAGACCCAGTACTTC CASSPHDRPQETQYF
few TRBJ2-1 TRBD2 TRBV4-3 TGCGCCAGCAGCCAGAGACTAGCGCTCAACAATGAGCAGTTCTTC CASSQRLALNNEQFF
few TRBJ2-1 TRBD2 TRBV6-5 TGTGCCAGCAGTTATACTAGCGGGAGTAGAACCGAGCAGTTCTTC CASSYTSGSRTEQFF
- TRBJ1-2 TRBD1 TRBV18 TGTGCCAGCTACCGACAGGGTTTAAATGGCTACACCTTC CASYRQGLNGYTF
few TRBJ2-3 TRBD2 TRBV7-2 TGTGCCAGCAGCTCCCGAGGTAGCGGGAGTTTATCAGATACGCAGTATTTT CASSSRGSGSLSDTQYF
- TRBJ2-7 - TRBV9 TGTGCCAGCAGCGTAATGGGCAGCTCCTACGAGCAGTACTTC CASSVMGSSYEQYF
few TRBJ1-2 TRBD1 TRBV25-1 TGTGCCAGCAGTGAATCTGCGACAGGGATCTATGGCTACACCTTC CASSESATGIYGYTF
few TRBJ1-2 - TRBV7-3 TGTGCCAGCAGCCAAGGCCAGGGCAGCTTTTATGGCTACACCTTC CASSQGQGSFYGYTF
- TRBJ2-3 - TRBV6-5 TGTGCCTCCGGGTGGAGGGCCGGTTCAGATACGCAGTATTTT CASGWRAGSDTQYF
few TRBJ2-7 - TRBV10-3 TGTGCCATCAGTGAGTCCCGGGTGAGCGGATACGAGCAGTACTTC CAISESRVSGYEQYF
few TRBJ1-5 TRBD1 TRBV18 TGTGCCAGCTCAACAGGGGAAGATCAGCCCCAGCATTTT CASSTGEDQPQHF
- TRBJ2-3 TRBD2 TRBV30 TGTGCCTGGATACGGGAGGGGGCAGATACGCAGTATTTT CAWIREGADTQYF
few TRBJ2-1 - TRBV7-3 TGTGCCAGCAGCTTAACTCCGCGGACCTACAATGAGCAGTTCTTC CASSLTPRTYNEQFF
few TRBJ2-5 TRBD2 TRBV5-1 TGCGCCAGCAGCTTGGGAGATAGCACTAGCGGTCGGGTCAAGTACTTC CASSLGDSTSGRVKYF
- TRBJ2-5 - TRBV18 TGTGCCAGCTCACCACAAGAAGCACAGCCAGAGACCCAGTACTTC CASSPQEAQPETQYF